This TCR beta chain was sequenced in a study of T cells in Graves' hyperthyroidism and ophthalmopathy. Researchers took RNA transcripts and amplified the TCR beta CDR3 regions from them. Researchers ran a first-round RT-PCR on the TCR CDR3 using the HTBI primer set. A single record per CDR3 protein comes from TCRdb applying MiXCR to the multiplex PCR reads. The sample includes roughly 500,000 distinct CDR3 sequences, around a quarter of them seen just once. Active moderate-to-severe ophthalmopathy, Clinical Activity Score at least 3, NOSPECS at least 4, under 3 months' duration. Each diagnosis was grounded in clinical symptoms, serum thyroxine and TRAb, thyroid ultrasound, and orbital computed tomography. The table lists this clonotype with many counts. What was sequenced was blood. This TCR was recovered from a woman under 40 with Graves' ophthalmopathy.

The DNA for the CDR3 is TGTGCCAGCAGCCATCAAGAGACCCAGTACTTC. Translation: CASSHQETQYF. The chain has TRBV12-3 or TRBV12-4 and TRBJ2-5; no reliable D call. The CDR3 spans 11 residues. V lost 6 bases, J lost 2 bases, and 4 bases lay in between.